This record concerns one TCR beta chain sequence. This clone was seen once. Which antigen it targets is not known. One base away there is no much larger clone; base qualities are not given. This sample is drawn from a study of cytomegalovirus exposure and HLA in healthy donors (dated by TCRdb to 2017 to 2019). Looking at the study overall: In an earlier analysis of some 550 of the donors, around 300 Gb of sequence data and 90 million to 120 million unique TCR beta sequences from 180 million or so T cells were reported. HLA typing covered class I and class II loci at four-digit resolution. A later analysis re-examined previously published TCR beta repertoires from roughly 650 donors and added high-resolution HLA genotyping to investigate patterns of TCR occurrence. Using immunosequencing, the study profiled T cell repertoires from some 670 subjects and related those repertoires to cytomegalovirus serostatus. The later analysis used no new phenotypic data to find candidate immune exposures, relying instead on TCR beta sequences and their occurrence across donors. The study aimed to test whether signatures of past pathogen exposure could be identified by cataloging public T cell receptors. A handful of DR-DQ haplotypes were handled as single units for association and clustering because linkage in the cohort was strong. Besides the first cohort of more than 650 subjects, a separate validation cohort made up of 120 different subjects was used. Genome-wide SNP genotypes for about three fifths of the roughly 670 donors were used in a later genetic analysis, which treated that subset as a discovery cohort. Donor age, sex, ethnicity and CMV serostatus were compiled alongside the repertoire data. The genetic ancestry cluster associated with self-reported Caucasian donors included 81% of the roughly 400 genotyped donors. All discovery cohort repertoires had been generated on a single sequencing platform. The number of donors typed differed by locus, with roughly 620-640 for A, B, C, DRB1 and DQB1, over 500 for DQA1, 600 to 610 for DPA1, and 400 to 490 for DPB1. Among about 400 genotyped donors of the cohort, an average of around 220,000 unique TCR beta nucleotide sequences was sequenced per donor, of which about 18% were non-productive. An early release that covered about 600 HLA-typed donors contained 250 to 350 gigabases of sequencing data and around 85 million unique TCR sequences. An earlier analysis of 500 to 750 of the donors applied high-throughput TCR beta sequencing to assess whether each TCR beta V gene segment acted as functional or pseudogenic. The study combined high-throughput TCR immunosequencing, statistical association of individual TCRs with disease status, and machine learning to predict cytomegalovirus infection status. What the research found in general, with its limitations: Several of the top co-occurrence clusters appeared to be linked to parvovirus B19, influenza, CMV and Epstein-Barr virus, according to a later analysis. A few of the identified cytomegalovirus-associated TCR beta chains were confirmed in vitro to be specific for cytomegalovirus antigens. In a later analysis, TCR association rates were found to vary across HLA loci, with the most associated TCRs seen for DRB1 alleles and the fewest for HLA-C alleles. The cohort was sequenced for TCR beta chains only, and without alpha or paired-chain data the features that could be detected were limited. In both the original and validation cohorts, the classifier was reported to diagnose cytomegalovirus status with high specificity and sensitivity. In a later genetic analysis, fewer N-insertions in productive TCRs were reported among donors in an Asian-associated ancestry cluster than the roughly 710-donor mean. The 87-base-pair reads could not distinguish some IMGT-functional V segments, including TRBV6-2 and TRBV6-3, so those segments were excluded. When HLA alleles, especially DR and DQ, strongly co-occurred, attributing TCR associations to individual alleles was difficult. In the study, around 150 TCR beta chains were listed as associated with cytomegalovirus. A later genetic analysis associated a missense DCLRE1C variant with V-gene and J-gene trimming of TCR beta chains, and an independent cohort replicated the association. Because counts were too low, roughly 16 rarely observed V segments, including chromosome 9 orphons, were left out of the earlier analysis of 587 of the donors. Across donors, most TCR sequences were observed very rarely, whereas some public TCRs were present in many individuals. A group of highly shared sequence variants was considered likely to be a technical artifact of the sequencing pipeline. According to a later analysis, most CMV-associated TCR beta chains appeared to be HLA-restricted, and the HLA associations seemed to be driven largely by CMV exposure. According to the authors, the approach could potentially be generalized to other disease states and immunological phenotypes. The only immune exposure information available for the cohort was CMV serostatus. At a false discovery rate of 0.05, a later analysis linked roughly 17,000 TCR beta sequences to specific HLA alleles. Presence/absence analyses assumed roughly uniform sequencing depth across donors, an assumption that may not hold. Because some donors lacked HLA typing at each locus, the association tests relied only on the typed subset. In a later analysis, HLA-associated TCR beta chains were found to be more clonally expanded and to have lower generation probabilities than equally common non-associated chains. A further reported finding was that TCR beta sequences accurately predicted the HLA-A and HLA-B alleles for most subjects in the first cohort. An earlier analysis of 587 of the donors showed that most TCR beta V segments appeared in productive rearrangements either about 90% or about 30% of the time, which broadly matched IMGT annotations. Correlated functional status among segregating V segments might be attributable to linkage disequilibrium, but an unknown experimental factor could not be ruled out.

The cohort was made up of roughly 670 healthy bone marrow donors. All cohort members were sampled while nominally healthy, although unrecorded immune exposures were likely present. The donor tested CMV seronegative and was one of the 352 seronegative cohort members. A peripheral blood sample was collected from each donor, and TCR beta sequencing was performed on peripheral blood mononuclear cells. The Qiagen DNeasy Blood Extraction Kit was used to extract genomic DNA from the blood cell samples. V is cut by 0 bases and J by 5 bases, and the space between the germline ends is 23 bases. Its CDR3 holds 18 amino acids, cysteine through phenylalanine. Only the CDR3 region is kept as DNA, spanning 54 bases read in frame from base 1. Sequences SGHTS (CDR1) and YDEGEE (CDR2) are obtained from the germline V gene. Library construction relied on the immunoSEQ multiplex PCR assay. A mixture of 60 forward primers for TCR Vbeta segments and 13 reverse primers for TCR Jbeta segments was used in the multiplex PCR. A multiplex PCR assay on genomic DNA amplified the CDR3 region of rearranged TCR beta genes. The Illumina HiSeq System was used to sequence the amplified TCR beta libraries as 87-base-pair reads. Under the source paper's analysis protocol: A later analysis counted 75 million to 100 million unique TCR beta chains across the 700 or so repertoires, and around 9.9 million of these chains were shared by at least two donors. Raw reads were error-corrected and collapsed into unique sequences by a nearest-neighbor algorithm in which closely related sequences were merged to remove PCR and sequencing errors. V, D and J gene segments were assigned by aligning CDR3 sequences to IMGT reference sequences. For a sequence to be retained, a match of at least six nucleotides was required to both a V gene segment and a J gene segment. Rearrangements were called productive when the CDR3 lacked stop codons and stayed in frame with V and J; all others were non-productive. Following IMGT convention, CDR3 was defined as the stretch from the second conserved V-encoded cysteine up to the conserved J-encoded phenylalanine. Sequences without an unambiguous match to a single V gene segment were excluded from the earlier analysis of about 640 of the donors. An earlier analysis of several hundred of the donors called V segments functional above 56.7% productive rearrangements and segregating when the between-donor standard deviation exceeded 5%. A statistical classification framework was built for diagnosing cytomegalovirus status from the catalog of TCR beta chain sequences. In a later analysis, V and J genes were assigned by comparing TCR nucleotide sequences against IMGT/GENE-DB human TR gene sequences. In a later analysis, CDR3 sequences and most-parsimonious VDJ recombination scenarios were assigned using the TCRdist pipeline. In a later analysis, every TCR beta chain was defined by the combination of its CDR3 amino acid sequence and its V-gene family, and reads without a unique V-gene family were dropped. As a way to deal with suspected cross-contamination and a sequencing artifact, a later analysis dropped over 550 nucleotide sequences that were highly shared and had low generation probability. A later analysis calculated a clonal expansion index for each public chain from normalized within-repertoire ranks of inferred template counts. In a later analysis, generation probabilities were computed using a VDJ recombination model fitted to out-of-frame rearrangements, and the results were checked against IGoR. A later analysis scored TCR-TCR, TCR-HLA and TCR-CMV co-occurrence with hypergeometric tests, applying a repertoire-size bias correction to TCR pairs. False discovery rates were estimated in a later analysis by permuting HLA or CMV assignments 20 times. In a later analysis, co-occurring TCRs were grouped with DBSCAN, and TCRdist sequence similarity was added when clustering was performed within HLA-allele-positive subsets. Repertoires with fewer than 30,000 or more than 120,000 public chains were left out of co-occurrence clustering, as were about five repertoires with anomalous nucleotide sharing. TCRdb re-hosts the immuneACCESS table, in-frame sequences only. Its copies lack some clones; in the studies checked, an unresolved V gene accounts for under half of them, and the cause for the rest is not known. That table gives V, J and clone size, and the DNA gave D and trimming. The sample data list some 180,000 clones, and about 82% of these were observed just once. Of the sample, approximately 2.1% falls within the top ten clones.

Sample: PBMCs. This TCR derives from a woman in her thirties in good health and CMV-seronegative. The chain couples TRBV5-8 to TRBJ1-2; possibly the D gene is TRBD1, per 6 matching bases. This receptor carries the CDR3 CASSLGYGGTGTRYGYTF. The DNA sequence is TGTGCCAGCAGCTTGGGGTATGGGGGCACTGGGACACGTTATGGCTACACCTTC. Supplemented by the reference TRBV5-8 and TRBJ1-2 proteins around the CDR3, the complete variable domain is EAGVTQSPTHLIKTRGQQATLRCSPISGHTSVYWYQQALGLGLQFLLWYDEGEERNRGNFPPRFSGRQFPNYSSELNVNALELEDSALYLCASSLGYGGTGTRYGYTFGSGTRLTVV.